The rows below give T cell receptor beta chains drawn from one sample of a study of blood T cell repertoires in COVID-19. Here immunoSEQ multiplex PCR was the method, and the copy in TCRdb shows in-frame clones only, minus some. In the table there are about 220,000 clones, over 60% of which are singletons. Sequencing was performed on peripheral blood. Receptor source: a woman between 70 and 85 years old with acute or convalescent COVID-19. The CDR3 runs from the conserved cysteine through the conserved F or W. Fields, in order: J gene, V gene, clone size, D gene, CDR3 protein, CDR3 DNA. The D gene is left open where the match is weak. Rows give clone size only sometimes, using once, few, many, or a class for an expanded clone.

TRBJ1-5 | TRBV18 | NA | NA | CASSPDGGGQPQHF | TGTGCCAGCTCACCGGACGGCGGGGGTCAGCCCCAGCATTTT
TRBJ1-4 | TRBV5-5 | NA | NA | CASSLGEGEKLFF | TGTGCCAGCAGCTTGGGGGAGGGAGAAAAACTGTTTTTT
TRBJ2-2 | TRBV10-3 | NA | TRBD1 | CAISLGTGPGELFF | TGTGCCATCAGCTTAGGGACAGGGCCCGGGGAGCTGTTTTTT
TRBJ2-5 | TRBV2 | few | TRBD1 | CASTGAQETQYF | TGTGCCTCGACAGGGGCACAAGAGACCCAGTACTTC
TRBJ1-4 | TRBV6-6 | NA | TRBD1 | CASSWTGGSNEKLFF | TGTGCCAGCAGTTGGACAGGGGGCTCTAATGAAAAACTGTTTTTT
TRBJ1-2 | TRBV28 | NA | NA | CASSLGHLNYGYTF | TGTGCCAGCAGCCTAGGACACCTCAACTATGGCTACACCTTC
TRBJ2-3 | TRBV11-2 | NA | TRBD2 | CASSLDGGAGGTRDTQYF | TGTGCCAGCAGCTTAGATGGGGGAGCGGGGGGGACCAGGGATACGCAGTATTTT
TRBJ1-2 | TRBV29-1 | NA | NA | CSVEKVGVYGYTF | TGCAGCGTTGAAAAGGTGGGAGTCTATGGCTACACCTTC
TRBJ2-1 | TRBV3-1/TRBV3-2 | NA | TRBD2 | CASSQGTSITNEQFF | TGTGCCAGCAGCCAAGGGACTAGCATCACCAATGAGCAGTTCTTC
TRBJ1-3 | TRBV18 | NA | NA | CASSPPGGGSSGNTIYF | TGTGCCAGCTCACCACCTGGGGGGGGCAGCTCTGGAAACACCATATATTTT
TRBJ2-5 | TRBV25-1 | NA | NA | CASSPQGETQYF | TGTGCCAGCAGTCCCCAGGGGGAGACCCAGTACTTC
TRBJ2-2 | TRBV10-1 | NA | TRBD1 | CASSSQGASTGELFF | TGCGCCAGCAGTTCCCAGGGGGCGTCCACCGGGGAGCTGTTTTTT
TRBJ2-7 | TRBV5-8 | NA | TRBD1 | CASSSPRQGNYEQYF | TGTGCCAGCAGCTCGCCAAGACAGGGCAATTACGAGCAGTACTTC
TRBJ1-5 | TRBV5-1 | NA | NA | CASSPTGYDQPQHF | TGCGCCAGCAGCCCAACAGGGTACGATCAGCCCCAGCATTTT
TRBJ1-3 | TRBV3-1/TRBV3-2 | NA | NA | CASSQDPGGNTIYF | TGTGCCAGCAGCCAAGATCCTGGCGGAAACACCATATATTTT
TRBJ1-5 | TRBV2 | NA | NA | CASSDSLYSNQPQHF | TGTGCCAGCAGCGACAGTTTGTATTCCAATCAGCCCCAGCATTTT
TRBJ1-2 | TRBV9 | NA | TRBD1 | CASSAVGQGVYGYTF | TGTGCCAGCAGCGCAGTGGGACAGGGGGTCTATGGCTACACCTTC
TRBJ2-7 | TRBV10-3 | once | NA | CAISEPPGGLEQYF | TGTGCCATCAGTGAGCCCCCCGGGGGGCTCGAGCAGTACTTC
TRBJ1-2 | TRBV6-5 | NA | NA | CASSYGGREPYGYTF | TGTGCCAGCAGTTACGGGGGACGGGAGCCATATGGCTACACCTTC
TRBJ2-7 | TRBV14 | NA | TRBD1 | CATSSSQGAYEQYF | TGTGCCACCTCCTCTTCCCAGGGGGCTTACGAGCAGTACTTC
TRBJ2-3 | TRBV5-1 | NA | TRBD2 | CASGLAGEDTQYF | TGCGCCAGCGGACTAGCGGGGGAAGATACGCAGTATTTT
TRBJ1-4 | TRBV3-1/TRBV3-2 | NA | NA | CASSPNGENEKLFF | TGTGCCAGCAGCCCCAACGGGGAGAATGAAAAACTGTTTTTT